This TCR beta chain was documented in a study of long-term antiretroviral therapy in people with HIV. Study observations and caveats: The data indicate that diversity increased after ART but remained below transplant donor controls.

This CDR3 has 15 amino acids. The V and J ends lost 2 bases and 4 bases, in that order; junction bases with no gene match: 6. The germline CDR1 and CDR2 sequences are MDHEN and SYDVKM. Remarks on this clone: Antigen: not known.

Runs used v3.0 of the immunoSEQ assay and were done at survey level. Here immunoSEQ multiplex PCR was the method, and the copy in TCRdb shows in-frame clones only, minus some. This table has roughly 30,000 clones, nearly 95% appearing once. The source material was unsorted PBMCs, sampled more than 6 years after starting antiretroviral therapy. This chain connects TRBV28 to TRBJ2-7; 9 bases align to TRBD1. The clonotype originates from a man aged 25 to 40 with HIV. The CDR3 loop reads CASSLGTGLPYEQYF. The CDR3 nucleotides read TGTGCCAGCAGTTTAGGGACAGGGCTCCCATACGAGCAGTACTTC.